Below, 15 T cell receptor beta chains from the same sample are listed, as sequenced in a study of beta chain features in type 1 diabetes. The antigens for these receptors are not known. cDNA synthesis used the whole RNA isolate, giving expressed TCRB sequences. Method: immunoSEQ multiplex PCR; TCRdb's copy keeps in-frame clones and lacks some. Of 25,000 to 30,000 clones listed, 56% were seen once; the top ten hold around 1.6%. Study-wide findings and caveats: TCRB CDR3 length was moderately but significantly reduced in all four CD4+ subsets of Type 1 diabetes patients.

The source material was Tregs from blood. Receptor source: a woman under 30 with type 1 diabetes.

The DNA for the CDR3 is TGTGCCAGCAGTGACGGGGGATACTATGGCTACACCTTC. Amino acids: CASSDGGYYGYTF. This rearrangement joins TRBV2 to TRBJ1-2, with a possible D match to TRBD1 (5 bases). Deletions cut 3 bases from V and 3 bases from J, with 8 bases between. The CDR3 consists of 13 residues. Germline CDR1 reads SNHLY; CDR2 reads FYNNEI.

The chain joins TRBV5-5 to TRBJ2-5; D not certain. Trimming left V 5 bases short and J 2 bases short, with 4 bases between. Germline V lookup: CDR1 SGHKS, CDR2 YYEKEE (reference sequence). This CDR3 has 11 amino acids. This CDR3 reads CASSLQETQYF. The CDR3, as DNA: TGTGCCAGCAGTTTACAAGAGACCCAGTACTTC. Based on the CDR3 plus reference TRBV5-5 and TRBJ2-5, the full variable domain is DAGVTQSPTHLIKTRGQQVTLRCSPISGHKSVSWYQQVLGQGPQFIFQYYEKEERGRGNFPDRFSARQFPNYSSELNVNALLLGDSALYLCASSLQETQYFGPGTRLLVL.

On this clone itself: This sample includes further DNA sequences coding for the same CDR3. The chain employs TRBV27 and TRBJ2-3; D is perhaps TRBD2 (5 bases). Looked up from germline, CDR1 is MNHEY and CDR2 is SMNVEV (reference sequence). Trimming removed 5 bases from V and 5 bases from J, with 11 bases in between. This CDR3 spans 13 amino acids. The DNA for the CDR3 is TGTGCCAGCAGTCCCGCGGGTCGAGATACGCAGTATTTT. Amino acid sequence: CASSPAGRDTQYF.

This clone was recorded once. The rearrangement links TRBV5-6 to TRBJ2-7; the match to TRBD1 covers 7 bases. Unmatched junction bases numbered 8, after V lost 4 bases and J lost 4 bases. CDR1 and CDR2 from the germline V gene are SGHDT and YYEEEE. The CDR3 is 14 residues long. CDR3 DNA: TGTGCCAGCAGCAGGAGGACAGGTCAATACGAGCAGTACGTC. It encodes CASSRRTGQYEQYV.

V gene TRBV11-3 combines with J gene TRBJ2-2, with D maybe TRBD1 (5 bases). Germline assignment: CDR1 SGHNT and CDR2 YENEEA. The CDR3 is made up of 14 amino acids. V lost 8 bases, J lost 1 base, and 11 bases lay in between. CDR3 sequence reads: CASGTGWNTGELFF. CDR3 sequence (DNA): TGTGCCAGCGGCACAGGTTGGAACACCGGGGAGCTGTTTTTT.

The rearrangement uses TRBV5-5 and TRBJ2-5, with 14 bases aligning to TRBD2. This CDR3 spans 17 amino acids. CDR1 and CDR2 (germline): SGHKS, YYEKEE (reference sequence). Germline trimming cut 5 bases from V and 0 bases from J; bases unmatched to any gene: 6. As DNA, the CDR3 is TGTGCCAGCAGACCCCGACTAGCGGGAGGGAACCAAGAGACCCAGTACTTC. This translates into CASRPRLAGGNQETQYF.

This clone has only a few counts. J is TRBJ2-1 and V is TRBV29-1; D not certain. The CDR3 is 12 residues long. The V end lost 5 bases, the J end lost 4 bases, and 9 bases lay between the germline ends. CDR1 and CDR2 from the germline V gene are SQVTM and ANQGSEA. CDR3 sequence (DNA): TGCAGCGTTCGCGAACTTTACAATGAGCAGTTCTTC. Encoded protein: CSVRELYNEQFF.

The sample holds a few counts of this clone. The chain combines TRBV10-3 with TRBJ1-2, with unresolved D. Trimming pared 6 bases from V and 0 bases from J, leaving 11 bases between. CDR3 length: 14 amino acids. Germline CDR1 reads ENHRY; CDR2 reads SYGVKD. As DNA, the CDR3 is TGTGCCATCAGAGAAGTTGGAGCTAACTATGGCTACACCTTC. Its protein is CAIREVGANYGYTF.

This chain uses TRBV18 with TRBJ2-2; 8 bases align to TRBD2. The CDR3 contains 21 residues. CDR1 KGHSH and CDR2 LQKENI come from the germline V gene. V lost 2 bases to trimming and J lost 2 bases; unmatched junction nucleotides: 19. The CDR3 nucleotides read TGTGCCAGCTCACCAAACTCCTACCACGGGAGGGTGCGGAGAAACACCGGGGAGCTGTTTTTT. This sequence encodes CASSPNSYHGRVRRNTGELFF. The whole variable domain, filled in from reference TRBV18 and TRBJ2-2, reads NAGVMQNPRHLVRRRGQEARLRCSPMKGHSHVYWYRQLPEEGLKFMVYLQKENIIDESGMPKERFSAEFPKEGPSILRIQQVVRGDSAAYFCASSPNSYHGRVRRNTGELFFGEGSRLTVL.

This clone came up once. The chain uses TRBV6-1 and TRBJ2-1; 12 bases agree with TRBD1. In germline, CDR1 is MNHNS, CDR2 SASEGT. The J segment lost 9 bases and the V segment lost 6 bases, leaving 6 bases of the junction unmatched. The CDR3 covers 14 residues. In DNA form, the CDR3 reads TGTGCCAGCAGCGGGACAGGGGGCCTGGGTGAGCAGTTCTTC. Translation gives CASSGTGGLGEQFF.

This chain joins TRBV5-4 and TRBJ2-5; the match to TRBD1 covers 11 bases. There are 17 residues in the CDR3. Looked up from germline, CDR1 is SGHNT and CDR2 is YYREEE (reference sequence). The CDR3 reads CAGSSGTGGRRGETQYF. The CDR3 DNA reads TGTGCGGGCAGCTCCGGGACAGGGGGGAGGAGAGGAGAGACCCAGTACTTC.

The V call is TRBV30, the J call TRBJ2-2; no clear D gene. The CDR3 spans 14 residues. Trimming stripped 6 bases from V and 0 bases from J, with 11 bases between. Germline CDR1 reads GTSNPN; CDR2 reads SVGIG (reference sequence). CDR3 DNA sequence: TGTGCCTGCCCCGCCAGGACGAACACCGGGGAGCTGTTTTTT. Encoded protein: CACPARTNTGELFF. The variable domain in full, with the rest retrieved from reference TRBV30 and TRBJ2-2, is SQTIHQWPATLVQPVGSPLSLECTVEGTSNPNLYWYRQAAGRGLQLLFYSVGIGQISSEVPQNLSASRPQDRQFILSSKKLLLSDSGFYLCACPARTNTGELFFGEGSRLTVL.

The CDR3 is CAISGTSGRRDNEQFF. The CDR3 nucleotides read TGTGCCATCAGCGGGACTAGCGGGAGGAGGGACAATGAGCAGTTCTTC. The genes are TRBV10-3 and TRBJ2-1; 15 bases match TRBD2. The germline gives CDR1 ENHRY, CDR2 SYGVKD. Trimming removed 6 bases from V and 5 bases from J; junction bases left unmatched: 5. The CDR3 loop spans 16 amino acids.

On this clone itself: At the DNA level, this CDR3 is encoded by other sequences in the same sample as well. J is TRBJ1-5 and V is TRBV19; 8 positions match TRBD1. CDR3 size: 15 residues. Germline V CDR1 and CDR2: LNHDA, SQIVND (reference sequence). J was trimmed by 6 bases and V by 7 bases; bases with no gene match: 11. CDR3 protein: CASNLRQGSSQPQHF. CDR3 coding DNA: TGTGCCAGTAATCTACGACAGGGGAGCTCTCAGCCCCAGCATTTT. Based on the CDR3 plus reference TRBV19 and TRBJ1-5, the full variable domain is DGGITQSPKYLFRKEGQNVTLSCEQNLNHDAMYWYRQDPGQGLRLIYYSQIVNDFQKGDIAEGYSVSREKKESFPLTVTSAQKNPTAFYLCASNLRQGSSQPQHFGDGTRLSIL.

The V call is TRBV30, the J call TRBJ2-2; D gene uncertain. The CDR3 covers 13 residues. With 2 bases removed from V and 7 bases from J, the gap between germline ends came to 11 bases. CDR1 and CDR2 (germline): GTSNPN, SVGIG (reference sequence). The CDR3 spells CAWSLRRGGELFF. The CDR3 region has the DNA TGTGCCTGGAGTCTGAGGCGTGGCGGGGAGCTGTTTTTT.